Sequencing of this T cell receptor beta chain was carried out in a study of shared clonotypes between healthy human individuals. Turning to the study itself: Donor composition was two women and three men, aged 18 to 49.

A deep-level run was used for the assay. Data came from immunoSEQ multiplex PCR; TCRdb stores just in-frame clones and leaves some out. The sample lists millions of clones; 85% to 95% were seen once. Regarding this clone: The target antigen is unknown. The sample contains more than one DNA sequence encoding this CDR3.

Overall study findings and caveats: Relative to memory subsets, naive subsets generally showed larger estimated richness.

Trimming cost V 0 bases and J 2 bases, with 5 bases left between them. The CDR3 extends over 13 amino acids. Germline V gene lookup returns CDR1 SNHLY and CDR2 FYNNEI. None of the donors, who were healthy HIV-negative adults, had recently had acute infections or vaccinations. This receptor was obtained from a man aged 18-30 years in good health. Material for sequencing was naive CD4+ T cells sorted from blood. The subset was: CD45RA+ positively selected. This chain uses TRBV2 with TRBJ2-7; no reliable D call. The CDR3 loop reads CASSEALTYEQYF. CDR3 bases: TGTGCCAGCAGTGAAGCGCTAACCTACGAGCAGTACTTC.